This paragraph reports one T cell receptor beta chain. Its specificity is unknown. V was shortened by 2 bases and J by 6 bases, with 7 bases between the two germline ends. This CDR3 comprises 12 residues. The germline V gene has CDR1 MDHEN and CDR2 SYDVKM. These data come from a study of cytomegalovirus exposure and HLA in healthy donors. Study-wide findings and caveats: Solely CMV serostatus was available to characterize immune exposure. TRBV6-2, TRBV6-3 and some other V segments were unresolvable in 87-base-pair reads. Being productive about 87% or about 30% of the time was typical of most TCR beta V segments in an earlier analysis.

Primers for the PCR totalled 60 Vbeta and 13 Jbeta. Original analysis: Unique TCR beta chains totaled roughly 80 million in a later count, with roughly 11 million of them shared. Sequenced by immunoSEQ multiplex PCR; TCRdb stores in-frame clones only, minus some. Clonal size and the V and J genes are those of that table, whereas D and trimming came from the DNA. This sample carries about 190,000 clones, 70% to 75% of them seen once, and the ten largest clones take about 3.1%. This chain uses TRBV28 with TRBJ1-1, with D uncertain. Material for sequencing was PBMCs. This TCR derives from a woman in her twenties or thirties in good health and CMV-seropositive. The CDR3 nucleotides read TGTGCCAGCAGTTTAGGTGACTCTGAAGCTTTCTTT. Protein product: CASSLGDSEAFF.